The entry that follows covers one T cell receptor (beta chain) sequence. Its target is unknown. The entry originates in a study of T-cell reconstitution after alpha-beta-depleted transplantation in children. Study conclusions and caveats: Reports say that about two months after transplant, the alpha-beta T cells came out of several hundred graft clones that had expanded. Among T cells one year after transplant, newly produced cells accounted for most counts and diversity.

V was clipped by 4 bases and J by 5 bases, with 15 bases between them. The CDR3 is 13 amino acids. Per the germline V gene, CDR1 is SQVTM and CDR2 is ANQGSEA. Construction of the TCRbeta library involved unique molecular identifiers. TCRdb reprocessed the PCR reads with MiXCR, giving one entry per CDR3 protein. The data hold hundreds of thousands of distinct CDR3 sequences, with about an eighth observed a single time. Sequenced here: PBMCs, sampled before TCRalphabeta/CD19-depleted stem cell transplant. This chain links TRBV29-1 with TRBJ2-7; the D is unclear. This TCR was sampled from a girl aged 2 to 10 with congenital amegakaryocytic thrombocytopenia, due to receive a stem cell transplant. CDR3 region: CSVAYALGNEQYF. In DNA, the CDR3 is TGCAGCGTTGCTTATGCGCTTGGTAACGAGCAGTACTTC.